This TCR beta chain originates from a study of T cells in Graves' hyperthyroidism and ophthalmopathy. The germline gives CDR1 LNHDA, CDR2 SQIVND (reference sequence). The CDR3 runs to 12 residues. Trimming pared 8 bases from V and 3 bases from J, leaving 8 bases between. What was amplified from RNA transcripts were TCR beta CDR3 regions. During a first-round RT-PCR of the TCR CDR3, the HTBI primer set was used. TCRdb re-called the multiplex PCR reads with MiXCR, one entry per CDR3 protein. The sample includes hundreds of thousands of distinct CDR3 sequences, approximately 15% of them seen just once. Findings of the study overall: For ophthalmopathy, model prediction preceded onset by a median around six months. The blood repertoire included most of the expanded thyroid clonotypes above 0.001.

This clonotype was picked up one time. The antigen remains unidentified. Sequencing input: blood. The TCR originated in a woman aged 40-49 years with Graves' hyperthyroidism. The gene calls are TRBV19 and TRBJ2-1; possibly TRBD2 for D (5 bases). For the CDR3, the DNA is TGTGCCAGTCTGAGCGGCTACAATGAGCAGTTCTTC. It specifies CASLSGYNEQFF.